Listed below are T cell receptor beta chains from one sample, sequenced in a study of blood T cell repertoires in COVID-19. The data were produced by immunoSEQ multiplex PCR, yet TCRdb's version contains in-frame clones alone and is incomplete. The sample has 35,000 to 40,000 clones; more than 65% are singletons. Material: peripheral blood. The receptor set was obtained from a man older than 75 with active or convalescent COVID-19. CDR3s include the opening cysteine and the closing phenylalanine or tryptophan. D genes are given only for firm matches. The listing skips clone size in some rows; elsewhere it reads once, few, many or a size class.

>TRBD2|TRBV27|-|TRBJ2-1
TGTGCCAGCAGTTTTCTAGCTAGCGGATCCTACAATGAGCAGTTCTTC
CASSFLASGSYNEQFF
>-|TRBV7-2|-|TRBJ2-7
TGTGCCAGCAGCCCCGGGTCCCGGAACCACGAGCAGTACTTC
CASSPGSRNHEQYF
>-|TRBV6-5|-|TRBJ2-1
TGTGCCAGCAGTTACTCCTCATCGGGTCGGATCTTC
CASSYSSSGRIF
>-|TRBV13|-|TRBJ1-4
TGTGCCAGCAGCCTCCGTGGGGGCGAAAAACTGTTTTTT
CASSLRGGEKLFF
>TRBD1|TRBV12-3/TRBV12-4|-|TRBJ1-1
TGTGCCAGCAGTCAGACAGGGTTCACTGAAGCTTTCTTT
CASSQTGFTEAFF
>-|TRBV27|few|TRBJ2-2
TGTGCCAGCAAGTTCGCCGCAGGTGGCACCGGGGAGCTGTTTTTT
CASKFAAGGTGELFF
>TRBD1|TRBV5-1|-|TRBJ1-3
TGCGCCAGCAGCAGGGACAGGGGGCCTGGAAACACCATATATTTT
CASSRDRGPGNTIYF
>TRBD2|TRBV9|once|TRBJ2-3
TGTGCCAGCAGCGTAGGACTAGCGGGAGTGCAGGTAACAGATACGCAGTATTTT
CASSVGLAGVQVTDTQYF
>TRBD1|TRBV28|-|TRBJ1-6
TGTGCCAGCAGACCGGACAGGGTGCGTTCACCCCTCCACTTT
CASRPDRVRSPLHF
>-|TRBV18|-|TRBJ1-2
TGTGCCAGCTCCCACGGTTTGGGGGGATATGGCTACACCTTC
CASSHGLGGYGYTF
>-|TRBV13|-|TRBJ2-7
TGTGCCAGCAGCTTAAACCCGGGAGAATTCTACGAGCAGTACTTC
CASSLNPGEFYEQYF
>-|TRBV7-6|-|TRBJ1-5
TGTGCCAGCAGCTTATCTGGAGTTCGCAATCAGCCCCAGCATTTT
CASSLSGVRNQPQHF
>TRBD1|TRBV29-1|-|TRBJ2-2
TGCAGCGGAATAACAGGGGGCACCGGGGAGCTGTTTTTT
CSGITGGTGELFF
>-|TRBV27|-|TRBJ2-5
TGTGCCAGCAGTTTATCGAGACAGCCCCAAGAGACCCAGTACTTC
CASSLSRQPQETQYF
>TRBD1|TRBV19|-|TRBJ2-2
TGTGCCAGTAGCCCGACCGGGACAGGGTTGGCCGGGGAGCTGTTTTTT
CASSPTGTGLAGELFF
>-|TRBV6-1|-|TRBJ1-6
TGTGCCAGCAGTTTTTCTGCGGAGTCACCCCTCCACTTT
CASSFSAESPLHF
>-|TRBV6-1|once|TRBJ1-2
TGTGCCAGCAGTGAATCGGACTTCTCCGGCTACACCTTC
CASSESDFSGYTF
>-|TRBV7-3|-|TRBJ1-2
TGTGCCAGCAGCTTAACGGTGGGAGGGACCTATGGCTACACCTTC
CASSLTVGGTYGYTF
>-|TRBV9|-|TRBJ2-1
TGTGCCAGCAGCGTAGTGAGCTCCTACAATGAGCAGTTCTTC
CASSVVSSYNEQFF
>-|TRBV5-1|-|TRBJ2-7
TGCGCCAGCAGCCCTCGACTCGAAACACACTACGAGCAGTACTTC
CASSPRLETHYEQYF
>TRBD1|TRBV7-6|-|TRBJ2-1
TGTGCCAGCAGCTTAGACCCGGGACAGTACAATGAGCAGTTCTTC
CASSLDPGQYNEQFF
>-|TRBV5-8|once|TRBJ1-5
TGTGCCAGCAGCCCGTACAATCAGCCCCAGCATTTT
CASSPYNQPQHF
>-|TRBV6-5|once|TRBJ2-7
TGTGCCAGCAGTATTACTGGCTCCTACGAGCAGTACTTC
CASSITGSYEQYF
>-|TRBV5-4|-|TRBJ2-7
TGTGCCAGCAGCTCCAGGACAACGCCAACCTACGAGCAGTACTTC
CASSSRTTPTYEQYF
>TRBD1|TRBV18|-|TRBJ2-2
TGTGCCAGCTCACCGCTGGGACAGGGGGCTAACACCGGGGAGCTGTTTTTT
CASSPLGQGANTGELFF
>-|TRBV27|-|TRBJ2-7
TGTGCCAGCAGTCCCCAGGGGGGAATGCCCTCCTACGAGCAGTACTTC
CASSPQGGMPSYEQYF
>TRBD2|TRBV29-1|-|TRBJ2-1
TGCAGCGTTGAACAAGCGGGGTTTGAGCAGTTCTTC
CSVEQAGFEQFF